The present TCR beta chain was sequenced within a study of cytomegalovirus exposure and HLA in healthy donors. Sequenced by immunoSEQ multiplex PCR; TCRdb stores in-frame clones only, minus some. Among 150,000 to 200,000 clones listed, roughly 86% were seen once. A remark on this clone: The antigen is unknown.

The study, taken as a whole, reports: Clusters of TCRs from the first cohort tended to co-occur in the roughly 120 validation repertoires (as a later analysis found). The classifier, whose performance was assessed in both the original and validation cohorts, reportedly diagnosed cytomegalovirus status with high specificity and sensitivity.

Germline loops: CDR1 SQVTM, CDR2 ANQGSEA. The CDR3 contains 11 residues. Sequenced sample: PBMCs. The rearrangement joins TRBV29-1 to TRBJ2-1; 7 bases are a match to TRBD2. This clonotype was obtained from a man between 18 and 29 years old in good health and CMV-seropositive. The CDR3 spells CSGGAGDEQFF. The CDR3 region has the DNA TGCAGTGGCGGGGCGGGGGATGAGCAGTTCTTC.